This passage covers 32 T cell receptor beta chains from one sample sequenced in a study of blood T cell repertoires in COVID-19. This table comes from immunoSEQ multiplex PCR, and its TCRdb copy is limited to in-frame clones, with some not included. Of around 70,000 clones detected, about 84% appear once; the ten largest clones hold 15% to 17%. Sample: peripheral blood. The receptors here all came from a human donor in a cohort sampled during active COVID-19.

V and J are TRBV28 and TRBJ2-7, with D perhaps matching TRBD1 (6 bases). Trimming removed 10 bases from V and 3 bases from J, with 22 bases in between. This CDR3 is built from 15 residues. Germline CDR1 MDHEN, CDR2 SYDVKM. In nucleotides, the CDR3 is TGTGCCATCGCCCGCCTCGGACAGTTTTTCTACGAGCAGTACTTC. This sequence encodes CAIARLGQFFYEQYF.

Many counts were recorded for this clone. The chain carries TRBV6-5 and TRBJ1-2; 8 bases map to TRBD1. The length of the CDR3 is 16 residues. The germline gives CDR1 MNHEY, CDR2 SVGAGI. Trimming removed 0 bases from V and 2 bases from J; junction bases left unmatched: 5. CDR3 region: CASSYSNRGINYGYTF. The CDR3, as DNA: TGTGCCAGCAGTTACTCTAACAGGGGGATCAACTATGGCTACACCTTC.

CDR3 amino acids: CASSVGTGGAGTQYF. CDR3 in DNA: TGTGCCAGCAGCGTAGGGACAGGGGGCGCCGGGACCCAGTACTTC. The V and J genes are TRBV9 and TRBJ2-5; 11 nucleotides align to TRBD1. V shed 0 bases and J 7 bases; nucleotides not matched to a gene: 5. Germline CDR1 and CDR2: SGDLS and YYNGEE. The CDR3 is 15 residues long.

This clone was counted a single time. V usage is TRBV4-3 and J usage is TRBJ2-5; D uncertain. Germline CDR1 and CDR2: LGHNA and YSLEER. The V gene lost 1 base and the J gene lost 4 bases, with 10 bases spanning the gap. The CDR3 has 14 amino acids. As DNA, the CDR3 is TGCGCCAGCAGCCAAGGCGGAGTGGGAGAGACCCAGTACTTC. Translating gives CASSQGGVGETQYF.

The CDR3 region is CASSPRGTSDNEQFF. The CDR3 DNA reads TGTGCCAGCTCACCACGAGGAACTAGCGACAATGAGCAGTTCTTC. This rearrangement joins TRBV18 to TRBJ2-1; 7 bases agree with TRBD2. The CDR3 loop spans 15 amino acids. Germline CDR1 reads KGHSH; CDR2 reads LQKENI. V was pared by 1 base and J by 5 bases, with 5 bases of the junction left unmatched.

The CDR3 DNA follows: TGCGCCAGCAGCTTACAGCTACAGGGGGCGACGGGGGGGACCCAGTACTTC. It encodes CASSLQLQGATGGTQYF. V gene TRBV5-1 combines with J gene TRBJ2-5; 9 positions agree with TRBD1. V dropped 2 bases and J dropped 7; count of bases not matched to a gene: 15. This CDR3 spans 17 amino acids. CDR1 is SGHRS and CDR2 is YFSETQ in the germline V gene.

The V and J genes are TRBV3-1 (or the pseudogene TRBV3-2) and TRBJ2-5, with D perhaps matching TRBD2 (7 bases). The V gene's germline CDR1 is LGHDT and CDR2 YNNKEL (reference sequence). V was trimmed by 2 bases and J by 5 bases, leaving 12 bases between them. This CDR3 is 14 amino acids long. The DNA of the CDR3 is TGTGCCAGCAGCCAAAGGGGGGGCTCGGAGACCCAGTACTTC. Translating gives CASSQRGGSETQYF.

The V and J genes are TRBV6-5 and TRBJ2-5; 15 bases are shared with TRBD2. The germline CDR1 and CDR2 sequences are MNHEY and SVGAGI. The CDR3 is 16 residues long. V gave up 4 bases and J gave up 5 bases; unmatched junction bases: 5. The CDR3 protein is CASSFGLAGGAETQYF. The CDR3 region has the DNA TGTGCCAGCAGTTTTGGACTAGCGGGGGGGGCTGAGACCCAGTACTTC.

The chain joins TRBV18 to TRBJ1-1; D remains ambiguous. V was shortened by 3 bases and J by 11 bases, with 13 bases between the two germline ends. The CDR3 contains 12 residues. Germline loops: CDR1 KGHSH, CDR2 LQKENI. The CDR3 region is CASSPPDLGAFF. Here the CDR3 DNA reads TGTGCCAGCTCACCTCCGGACTTGGGGGCTTTCTTT.

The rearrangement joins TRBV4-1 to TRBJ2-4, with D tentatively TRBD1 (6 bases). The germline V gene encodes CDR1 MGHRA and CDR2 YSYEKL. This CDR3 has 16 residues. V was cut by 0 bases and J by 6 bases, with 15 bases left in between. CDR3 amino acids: CASSQDSGAGGNIQYF. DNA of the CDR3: TGCGCCAGCAGCCAAGATTCAGGGGCGGGTGGAAACATTCAGTACTTC.

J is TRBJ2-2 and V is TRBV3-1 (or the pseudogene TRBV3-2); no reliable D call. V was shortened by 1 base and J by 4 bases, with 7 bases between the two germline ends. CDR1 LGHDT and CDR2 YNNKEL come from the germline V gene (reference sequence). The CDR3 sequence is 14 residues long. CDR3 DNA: TGTGCCAGCAGCCAAGCCCGCAGCACCGGGGAGCTGTTTTTT. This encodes CASSQARSTGELFF.

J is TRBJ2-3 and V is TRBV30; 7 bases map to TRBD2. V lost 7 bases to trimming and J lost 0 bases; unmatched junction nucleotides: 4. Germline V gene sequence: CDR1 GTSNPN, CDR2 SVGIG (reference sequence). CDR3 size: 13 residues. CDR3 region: CAYSGTSTDTQYF. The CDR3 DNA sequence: TGTGCCTACAGCGGGACCAGCACAGATACGCAGTATTTT.

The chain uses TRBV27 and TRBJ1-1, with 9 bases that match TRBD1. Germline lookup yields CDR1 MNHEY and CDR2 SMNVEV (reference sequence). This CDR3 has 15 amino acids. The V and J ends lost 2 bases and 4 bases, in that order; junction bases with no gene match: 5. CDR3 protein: CASSLNLQGATEAFF. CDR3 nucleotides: TGTGCCAGCAGTTTAAATCTACAGGGGGCCACTGAAGCTTTCTTT.

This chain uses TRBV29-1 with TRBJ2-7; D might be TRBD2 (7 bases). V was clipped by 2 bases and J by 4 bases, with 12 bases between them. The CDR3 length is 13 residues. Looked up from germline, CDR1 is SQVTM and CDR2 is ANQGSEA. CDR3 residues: CSVERGGGYEQYF. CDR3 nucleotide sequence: TGCAGCGTTGAAAGGGGAGGGGGGTACGAGCAGTACTTC.

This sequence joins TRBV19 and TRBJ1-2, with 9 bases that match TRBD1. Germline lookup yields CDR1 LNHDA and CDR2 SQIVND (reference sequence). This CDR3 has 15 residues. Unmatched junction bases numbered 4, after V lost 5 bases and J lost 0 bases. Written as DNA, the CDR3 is TGTGCCAGTAGTCAGGGGACAGGGCCTAACTATGGCTACACCTTC. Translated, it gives CASSQGTGPNYGYTF.

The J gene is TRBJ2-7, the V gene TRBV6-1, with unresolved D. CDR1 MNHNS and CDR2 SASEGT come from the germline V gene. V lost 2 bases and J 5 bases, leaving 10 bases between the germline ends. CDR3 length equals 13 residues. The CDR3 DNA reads TGTGCCAGCAGTGAACAGACAATGAACGAGCAGTACTTC. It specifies CASSEQTMNEQYF.

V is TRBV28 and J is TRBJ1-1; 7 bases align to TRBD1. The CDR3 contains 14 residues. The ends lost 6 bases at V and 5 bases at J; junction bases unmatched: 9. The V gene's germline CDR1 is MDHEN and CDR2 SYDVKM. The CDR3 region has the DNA TGTGCCAGCAGGAGGACAGGAGACGTTACTGAAGCTTTCTTT. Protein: CASRRTGDVTEAFF.

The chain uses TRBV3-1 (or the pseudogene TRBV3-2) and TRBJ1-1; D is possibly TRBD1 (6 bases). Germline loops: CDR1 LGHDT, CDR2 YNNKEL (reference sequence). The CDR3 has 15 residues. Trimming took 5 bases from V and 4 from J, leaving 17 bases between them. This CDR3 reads CASSRRERGGTEAFF. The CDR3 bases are TGTGCCAGCAGCAGAAGGGAAAGGGGGGGCACTGAAGCTTTCTTT.

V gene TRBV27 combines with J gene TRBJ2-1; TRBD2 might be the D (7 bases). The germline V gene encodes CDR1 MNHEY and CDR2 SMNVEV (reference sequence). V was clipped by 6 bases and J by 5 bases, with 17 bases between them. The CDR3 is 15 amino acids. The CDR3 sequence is CASRALGGAHNEQFF. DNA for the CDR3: TGTGCCAGCAGAGCACTAGGGGGGGCCCACAATGAGCAGTTCTTC.

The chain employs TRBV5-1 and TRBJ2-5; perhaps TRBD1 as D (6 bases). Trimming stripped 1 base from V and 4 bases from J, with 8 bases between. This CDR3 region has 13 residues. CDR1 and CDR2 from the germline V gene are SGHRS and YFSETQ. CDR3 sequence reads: CASSLRGSETQYF. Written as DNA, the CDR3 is TGCGCCAGCAGCTTGAGGGGGTCAGAGACCCAGTACTTC.

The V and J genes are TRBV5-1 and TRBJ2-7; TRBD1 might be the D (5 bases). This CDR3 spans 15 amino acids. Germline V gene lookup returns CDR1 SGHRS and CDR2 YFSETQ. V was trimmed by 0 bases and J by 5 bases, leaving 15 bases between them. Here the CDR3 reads CASSLGETGRHEQYF. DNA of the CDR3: TGCGCCAGCAGCTTGGGGGAAACAGGACGACACGAGCAGTACTTC.

The DNA for the CDR3 is TGTGCCACCCTCCAGTCCGGGGGCTCCTACGAGCAGTACTTC. Encoded protein: CATLQSGGSYEQYF. The chain carries TRBV25-1 and TRBJ2-7, with a possible D match to TRBD2 (6 bases). Deletions cut 10 bases from V and 0 bases from J, with 16 bases between. Germline values: CDR1 MGHDK, CDR2 SYGVNS. This CDR3 contains 14 residues.

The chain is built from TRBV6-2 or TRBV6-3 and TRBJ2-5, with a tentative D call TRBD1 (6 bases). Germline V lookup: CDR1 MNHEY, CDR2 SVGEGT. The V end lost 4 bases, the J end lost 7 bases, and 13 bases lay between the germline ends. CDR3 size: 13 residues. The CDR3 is CASSSAGEGTQYF. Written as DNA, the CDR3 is TGTGCCAGCAGTTCTGCAGGGGAAGGGACCCAGTACTTC.

The CDR3 DNA follows: TGTGCCAGCAGTGTTAACGACAGGGCTCCTAATGAAAAACTGTTTTTT. It specifies CASSVNDRAPNEKLFF. The chain combines TRBV25-1 with TRBJ1-4; 7 nucleotides agree with TRBD1. The CDR3 is 16 amino acids. Germline V gene lookup returns CDR1 MGHDK and CDR2 SYGVNS. V lost 4 bases, J lost 3 bases, and 8 bases stayed unmatched.

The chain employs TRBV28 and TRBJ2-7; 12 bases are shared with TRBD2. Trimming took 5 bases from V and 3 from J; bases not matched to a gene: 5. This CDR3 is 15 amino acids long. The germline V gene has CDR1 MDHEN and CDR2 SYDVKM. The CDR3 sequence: CASSLPTSGSYEQYF. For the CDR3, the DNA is TGTGCCAGCAGTCTCCCGACTAGCGGGAGCTACGAGCAGTACTTC.

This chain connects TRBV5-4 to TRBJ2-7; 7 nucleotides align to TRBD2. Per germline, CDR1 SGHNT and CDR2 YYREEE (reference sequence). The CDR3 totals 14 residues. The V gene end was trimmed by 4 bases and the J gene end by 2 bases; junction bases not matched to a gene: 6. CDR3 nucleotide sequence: TGTGCCAGCAGCCGTCCTGGGGGGGCCTACGAGCAGTACTTC. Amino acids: CASSRPGGAYEQYF. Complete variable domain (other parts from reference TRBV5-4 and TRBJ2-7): ETGVTQSPTHLIKTRGQQVTLRCSSQSGHNTVSWYQQALGQGPQFIFQYYREEENGRGNFPPRFSGLQFPNYSSELNVNALELDDSALYLCASSRPGGAYEQYFGPGTRLTVT.

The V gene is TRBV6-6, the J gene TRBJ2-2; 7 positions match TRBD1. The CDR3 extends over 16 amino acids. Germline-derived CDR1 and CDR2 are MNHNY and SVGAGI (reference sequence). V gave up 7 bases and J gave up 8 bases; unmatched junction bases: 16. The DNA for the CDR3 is TGTGCCAGCACCGGGAAGGGGGCGACCGGTTCTGGGGAGCTGTTTTTT. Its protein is CASTGKGATGSGELFF.

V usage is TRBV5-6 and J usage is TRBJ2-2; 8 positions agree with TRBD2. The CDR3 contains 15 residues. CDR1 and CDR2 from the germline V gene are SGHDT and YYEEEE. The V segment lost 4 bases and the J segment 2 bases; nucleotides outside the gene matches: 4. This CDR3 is CASSVAGSNTGELFF. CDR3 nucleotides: TGTGCCAGCAGCGTAGCGGGATCAAACACCGGGGAGCTGTTTTTT.

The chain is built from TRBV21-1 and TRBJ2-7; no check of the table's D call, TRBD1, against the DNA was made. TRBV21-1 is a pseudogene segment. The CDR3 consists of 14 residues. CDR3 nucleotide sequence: TGTGCCAGCAGCAAAGGAGCCAGGGCCTACGAGCAGTACTTC. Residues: CASSKGARAYEQYF.

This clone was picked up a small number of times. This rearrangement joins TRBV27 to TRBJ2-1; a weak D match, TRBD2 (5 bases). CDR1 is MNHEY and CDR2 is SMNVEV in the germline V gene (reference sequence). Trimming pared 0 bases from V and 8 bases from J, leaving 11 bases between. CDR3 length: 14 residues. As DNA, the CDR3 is TGTGCCAGCAGTTTATCGGCTAGCAGGTATGAGCAGTTCTTC. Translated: CASSLSASRYEQFF.

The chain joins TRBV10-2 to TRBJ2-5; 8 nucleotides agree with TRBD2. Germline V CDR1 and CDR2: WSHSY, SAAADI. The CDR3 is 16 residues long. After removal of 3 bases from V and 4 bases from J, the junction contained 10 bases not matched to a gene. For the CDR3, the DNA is TGCGCCAGCAGTGAAAGGACTAGCCCGCCCCGAGAGACCCAGTACTTC. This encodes CASSERTSPPRETQYF.

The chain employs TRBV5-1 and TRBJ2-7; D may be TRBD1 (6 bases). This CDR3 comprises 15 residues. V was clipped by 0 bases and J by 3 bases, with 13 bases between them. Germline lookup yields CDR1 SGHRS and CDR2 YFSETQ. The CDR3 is CASSLGRGTYYEQYF. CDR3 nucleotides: TGCGCCAGCAGCTTGGGAAGGGGGACATACTACGAGCAGTACTTC.